The 30 T cell receptor beta chains reported below all come from one sample, sequenced in a study of T cell clusters in autoimmune cytopenias. TRB rearrangements were amplified by touch-down multiplex PCR with mixed TRB-A/B primers. TCRdb re-called the multiplex PCR reads; every CDR3 protein appears as one record, without DNA. The table counts over a thousand distinct CDR3 sequences; 47% lies in the top ten. Roughly 38,000 genome equivalents of blood DNA were amplified for TRB. Sample: peripheral blood. These receptors were collected from a human donor with an autoimmune cytopenia or autoimmune hepatitis (not recorded which).

This rearrangement joins TRBV28 to TRBJ2-3; TCRdb picks TRBD1, but there is no DNA to check that call. The CDR3 runs to 15 residues. Germline assignment: CDR1 MDHEN and CDR2 SYDVKM. The CDR3 spells CASSKGQGWADTQYF.

This clonotype is classed as medium-sized by frequency. The gene calls are TRBV6-1 and TRBJ1-2; TCRdb names TRBD1, which stays unverified in the absence of DNA. The CDR3 loop spans 14 amino acids. CDR1 is MNHNS, CDR2 SASEGT, per germline. The CDR3: CASRLDRLRGGYTF.

Measured by frequency, this clonotype is medium-sized. CDR3 loop: CASSLAGGVSNSPLHF. The chain is built from TRBV5-4 and TRBJ1-6; TCRdb calls TRBD1, which cannot be checked without DNA. Germline loops: CDR1 SGHNT, CDR2 YYREEE (reference sequence). The CDR3 is 16 residues long. The whole variable domain, remainder taken from reference TRBV5-4 and TRBJ1-6, is ETGVTQSPTHLIKTRGQQVTLRCSSQSGHNTVSWYQQALGQGPQFIFQYYREEENGRGNFPPRFSGLQFPNYSSELNVNALELDDSALYLCASSLAGGVSNSPLHFGNGTRLTVT.

The gene calls are TRBV5-1 and TRBJ2-7; TCRdb gives TRBD2 as the D gene, but with no DNA this cannot be confirmed. Germline-derived CDR1 and CDR2 are SGHRS and YFSETQ. The CDR3 spans 16 residues. CDR3 sequence: CASSQGGGGGRNEQYF.

The chain combines TRBV6-4 with TRBJ1-1. Per germline, CDR1 MRHNA and CDR2 SNTAGT. The CDR3 is 13 amino acids. CDR3 protein: CASRPGPNTEAFF.

Considering frequency, this clonotype is medium-sized. The chain is built from TRBV6-2 or TRBV6-3 and TRBJ1-3. The length of the CDR3 is 14 residues. CDR1 MNHEY and CDR2 SVGEGT come from the germline V gene. CDR3: CASRRQDSGNTIYF.

This clonotype shows up as large (0.1 to 1%) by frequency. The chain carries TRBV27 and TRBJ2-6. From germline, CDR1 is MNHEY and CDR2 SMNVEV (reference sequence). The CDR3 is 14 amino acids. CDR3 amino acids: CASSYSSGANVLTF.

V is TRBV7-2 and J is TRBJ1-4; TCRdb names TRBD1, which stays unverified in the absence of DNA. Germline V lookup: CDR1 SGHTA, CDR2 FQGNSA. This CDR3 region has 15 residues. The chain's CDR3 is CASSLQGSHNEKLFF. Full variable domain (missing parts from reference TRBV7-2 and TRBJ1-4): GAGVSQSPSNKVTEKGKDVELRCDPISGHTALYWYRQSLGQGLEFLIYFQGNSAPDKSGLPSDRFSAERTGGSVSTLTIQRTQQEDSAVYLCASSLQGSHNEKLFFGSGTQLSVL.

Measured by frequency, this clonotype is medium-sized. CDR3: CSVEIDRLINPSTDTQYF. The V gene is TRBV29-1, the J gene TRBJ2-3; the D gene TCRdb calls, TRBD1, cannot be checked with no DNA. The CDR3 extends over 18 amino acids. Germline V lookup: CDR1 SQVTM, CDR2 ANQGSEA.

In terms of frequency, this clonotype is medium-sized (0.01 to 0.1%). This chain links TRBV30 with TRBJ2-3; the D gene TCRdb calls, TRBD2, cannot be checked with no DNA. CDR1 and CDR2 from the germline V gene are GTSNPN and SVGIG (reference sequence). CDR3 size: 15 residues. The CDR3 protein is CAWSRLAVPTDTQYF.

This clonotype is called large based on its frequency. The chain recombines TRBV29-1 with TRBJ1-2; TCRdb's D call, TRBD1, is unchecked because there is no DNA. Germline V CDR1 and CDR2: SQVTM, ANQGSEA. The CDR3 totals 14 residues. CDR3 sequence reads: CSVEEWAGPYGYTF. Variable domain in full (rest from reference TRBV29-1 and TRBJ1-2): SAVISQKPSRDICQRGTSLTIQCQVDSQVTMMFWYRQQPGQSLTLIATANQGSEATYESGFVIDKFPISRPNLTFSTLTVSNMSPEDSSIYLCSVEEWAGPYGYTFGSGTRLTVV.

The J gene is TRBJ2-1, the V gene TRBV11-3; TCRdb outputs TRBD1, but without DNA this stays unchecked. CDR1 is SGHNT and CDR2 is YENEEA in the germline V gene. The CDR3 runs 16 residues. The CDR3 here is CASSLSGRGGRNEQFF. The full variable domain, completed using reference TRBV11-3 and TRBJ2-1, is EAGVVQSPRYKIIEKKQPVAFWCNPISGHNTLYWYLQNLGQGPELLIRYENEEAVDDSQLPKDRFSAERLKGVDSTLKIQPAELGDSAVYLCASSLSGRGGRNEQFFGPGTRLTVL.

By frequency, this clonotype is large. CDR3 sequence: CASSYAPTYEQYF. V usage is TRBV6-5 and J usage is TRBJ2-7; TCRdb's D gene call, TRBD1, goes unchecked for lack of DNA. CDR3 size: 13 residues. Germline V CDR1 and CDR2: MNHEY, SVGAGI.

This clonotype is identified as medium-sized (0.01 to 0.1%) from frequency. This chain joins TRBV29-1 and TRBJ2-1; without DNA, the TCRdb call of TRBD2 cannot be checked. From germline, CDR1 is SQVTM and CDR2 ANQGSEA. The CDR3 covers 17 residues. CDR3 sequence reads: CSVAVLGFTSGINEQFF.

This clonotype is deemed medium-sized by its frequency. This chain uses TRBV30 with TRBJ1-1. Germline CDR1 and CDR2: GTSNPN and SVGIG (reference sequence). The CDR3 has 11 residues. The CDR3 sequence: CAWSPTREAFF.

Considering frequency, this clonotype is medium-sized. CDR3 protein: CASHTSGRAIF. V usage is TRBV5-1 and J usage is TRBJ2-3; the D call from TCRdb, TRBD2, cannot be confirmed without DNA. The CDR3 has 11 residues. The V gene's germline CDR1 is SGHRS and CDR2 YFSETQ.

This clonotype registers medium-sized by frequency. The V call is TRBV6-5, the J call TRBJ2-1. Germline V gene sequence: CDR1 MNHEY, CDR2 SVGAGI. This CDR3 spans 16 amino acids. CDR3: CASSYVSQLRNNEQFF.

Considering frequency, this clonotype is medium-sized. The CDR3 sequence is CASSLGVAGIYNEQFF. The gene calls are TRBV5-1 and TRBJ2-1; TCRdb reports TRBD2, a call that lacks DNA to check it against. The CDR3 is made up of 16 amino acids. Germline V lookup: CDR1 SGHRS, CDR2 YFSETQ.

This clonotype is large by frequency. J is TRBJ2-6 and V is TRBV6-6; TCRdb reports TRBD2, a call that lacks DNA to check it against. The CDR3 loop spans 17 amino acids. CDR1 and CDR2 from the germline V gene are MNHNY and SVGAGI (reference sequence). CDR3 loop: CASRPTSNKMGANVLTF.

The V call is TRBV6-6, the J call TRBJ1-1; TCRdb selects TRBD1, and the lack of DNA leaves this call unchecked. The CDR3 loop spans 17 amino acids. Germline values: CDR1 MNHNY, CDR2 SVGAGI (reference sequence). CDR3 residues: CASIQGGKARMNTEAFF.

The V gene is TRBV7-9, the J gene TRBJ1-4; no DNA is available, so the TRBD1 call from TCRdb remains unchecked. This CDR3 is built from 13 residues. In germline, CDR1 is SEHNR, CDR2 FQNEAQ (reference sequence). The CDR3 here is CASSLGGQDPVFF. Looking up the rest from reference TRBV7-9 and TRBJ1-4 gives the full variable domain: DTGVSQNPRHKITKRGQNVTFRCDPISEHNRLYWYRQTLGQGPEFLTYFQNEAQLEKSRLLSDRFSAERPKGSFSTLEIQRTEQGDSAMYLCASSLGGQDPVFFGSGTQLSVL.

The chain employs TRBV20-1 and TRBJ1-1; there is no DNA to check the TCRdb D call of TRBD1. The length of the CDR3 is 13 residues. CDR1 is DFQATT and CDR2 is SNEGSKA in the germline V gene (reference sequence). The chain's CDR3 is CSARGTGYTEAFF.

According to its frequency, this clonotype is medium-sized. The chain has TRBV12-3 or TRBV12-4 and TRBJ1-5. There are 15 residues in the CDR3. The CDR3 loop is CASSLARVGDQPQHF.

This clonotype shows up as medium-sized by frequency. This chain links TRBV13 with TRBJ1-1; TCRdb's D call, TRBD1, is unchecked because there is no DNA. From germline, CDR1 is PRHDT and CDR2 FYEKMQ (reference sequence). The CDR3 extends over 13 amino acids. The chain's CDR3 is CASSGGAGTEAFF.

By frequency, this clonotype registers medium-sized. V is TRBV19 and J is TRBJ1-5; TCRdb gives TRBD1 as the D gene, but with no DNA this cannot be confirmed. Per germline, CDR1 LNHDA and CDR2 SQIVND (reference sequence). The CDR3 has 15 amino acids. The CDR3 sequence: CASSSQQGYNQPQHF.

The chain joins TRBV7-9 to TRBJ1-2; TCRdb names TRBD1, which stays unverified in the absence of DNA. The CDR3 spans 15 residues. CDR1 SEHNR and CDR2 FQNEAQ come from the germline V gene (reference sequence). The CDR3 reads CASSLAGQGLNGYTF.

The rearrangement links TRBV7-7 to TRBJ2-5; TCRdb's D call, TRBD1, is unchecked because there is no DNA. CDR3 size: 16 residues. Germline V gene lookup returns CDR1 SSHAT and CDR2 FNYEAQ (reference sequence). CDR3: CASSLGARGGEETQYF.

By frequency, this clonotype is medium-sized (0.01 to 0.1%). The chain combines TRBV27 with TRBJ1-6; the D call of TRBD1 rests on TCRdb alone, since no DNA is present to check it. Germline V gives CDR1 MNHEY, CDR2 SMNVEV (reference sequence). This CDR3 region has 18 residues. CDR3 protein: CASSFRRTVSSYNSPLHF.

This chain connects TRBV20-1 to TRBJ2-7. This CDR3 has 11 residues. Germline lookup yields CDR1 DFQATT and CDR2 SNEGSKA (reference sequence). This CDR3 is CSARLGYEQYF.

The V call is TRBV2, the J call TRBJ2-1; TCRdb calls TRBD2, which cannot be checked without DNA. CDR1 is SNHLY and CDR2 is FYNNEI in the germline V gene. CDR3 length: 15 amino acids. CDR3 in amino acids: CASSEKDFDYNEQFF. Variable domain in full (rest from reference TRBV2 and TRBJ2-1): EPEVTQTPSHQVTQMGQEVILRCVPISNHLYFYWYRQILGQKVEFLVSFYNNEISEKSEIFDDQFSVERPDGSNFTLKIRSTKLEDSAMYFCASSEKDFDYNEQFFGPGTRLTVL.